These 5 T cell receptor beta chains were sequenced from one sample in a study of control samples from healthy donors and cancer patients. Assay used: immunoSEQ multiplex PCR; TCRdb lists only in-frame clones, some missing. The sample lists fewer than 200,000 clones, about 93% occurring once. The sample consisted of blood. These receptors originate from a man younger than 30 in good health.

The chain recombines TRBV18 with TRBJ1-5; D possibly corresponds to TRBD1 (5 bases). From germline, CDR1 is KGHSH and CDR2 LQKENI. The ends were cut back, 6 bases at V and 4 bases at J, with 13 bases in the middle. The CDR3 is 14 residues long. The CDR3 DNA is TGTGCCAGCTCTCCCGTGGGGCGAAATCAGCCCCAGCATTTT. It yields the protein CASSPVGRNQPQHF.

The chain uses TRBV11-2 and TRBJ1-2; 7 bases line up with TRBD1. Germline-derived CDR1 and CDR2 are SGHAT and FQNNGV. The CDR3 is 14 residues long. V was pared by 1 base and J by 4 bases, with 3 bases of the junction left unmatched. DNA of the CDR3: TGTGCCAGCAGCTTAGCGCAGGGGGGCTATGGCTACACCTTC. Translation: CASSLAQGGYGYTF. The full variable domain, with the rest looked up from reference TRBV11-2 and TRBJ1-2, is EAGVAQSPRYKIIEKRQSVAFWCNPISGHATLYWYQQILGQGPKLLIQFQNNGVVDDSQLPKDRFSAERLKGVDSTLKIQPAKLEDSAVYLCASSLAQGGYGYTFGSGTRLTVV.

This chain uses TRBV28 with TRBJ1-6, with a tentative D call TRBD1 (5 bases). Per the germline V gene, CDR1 is MDHEN and CDR2 is SYDVKM. The CDR3 consists of 16 residues. V was trimmed by 6 bases and J by 10 bases, leaving 22 bases between them. CDR3 in amino acids: CASRSTGLPEDSPLHF. In DNA form, the CDR3 reads TGTGCCAGCAGATCAACGGGACTCCCCGAGGACTCACCCCTCCACTTT.

The CDR3 nucleotides are TGTGCCAGCAGCCCTCCCCCTCACAGGGGTGAAACAGAGACCCAGTACTTC. This codes for CASSPPPHRGETETQYF. V and J are TRBV3-1 (or the pseudogene TRBV3-2) and TRBJ2-5; 7 bases agree with TRBD1. V was clipped by 4 bases and J by 4 bases; unmatched bases: 15. This CDR3 has 17 residues. The germline CDR1 and CDR2 sequences are LGHDT and YNNKEL (reference sequence).

The V call is TRBV7-6, the J call TRBJ2-5; 10 nucleotides match TRBD2. The length of the CDR3 is 15 residues. CDR1 is SGHVS, CDR2 FNYEAQ, per germline. V was clipped by 5 bases and J by 4 bases; unmatched bases: 7. The DNA of the CDR3 is TGTGCCAGCAGCCCAGGGACTAGCGTAAGAGAGACCCAGTACTTC. Translated: CASSPGTSVRETQYF.